The rows below give T cell receptor beta chains drawn from one sample of a study of blood T cell repertoires in COVID-19. The protocol was immunoSEQ multiplex PCR, while the TCRdb copy is restricted to in-frame clones and leaves out a portion. The sample carries 80,000 to 100,000 clones, approximately 79% recorded once. The material sequenced was peripheral blood. The receptors shown here come from an older man with COVID-19, enrolled during active disease. CDR3s include the opening cysteine and the closing phenylalanine or tryptophan. The D gene is left open where the match is weak. Some rows have no size entry. The others give once, few or many, or a class for an expanded clone.

TRBD1,TRBJ1-2,TRBV28,NA,CASSSGTGGDSTDGYTF,TGTGCCAGCAGCTCCGGGACAGGGGGAGATAGTACAGATGGCTACACCTTC
TRBD1,TRBJ1-1,TRBV5-1,NA,CASSFMQGAGTEAFF,TGCGCCAGCAGCTTTATGCAGGGGGCAGGCACTGAAGCTTTCTTT
TRBD2,TRBJ2-5,TRBV5-1,NA,CASSSDGGRARETQYF,TGCGCCAGCAGCTCGGATGGCGGGAGGGCCCGGGAGACCCAGTACTTC
NA,TRBJ1-2,TRBV4-1,NA,CASSQPTGQHGYTF,TGCGCCAGCAGCCAACCGACAGGCCAGCATGGCTACACCTTC
NA,TRBJ1-1,TRBV19,once,CASQKGQLATAFF,TGTGCCAGTCAAAAAGGACAGTTGGCCACTGCTTTCTTT
NA,TRBJ1-6,TRBV27,few,CASSLARRGISYNSPLHF,TGTGCCAGCAGTTTAGCCCGCAGGGGAATCTCCTATAATTCACCCCTCCACTTT
TRBD2,TRBJ2-1,TRBV7-2,NA,CASSQLGTSGRWNEQFF,TGTGCCAGCAGCCAACTCGGGACTAGCGGGAGGTGGAATGAGCAGTTCTTC
TRBD1,TRBJ2-7,TRBV11-2,few,CASSLGTDRGAPYEQYF,TGTGCCAGCAGCTTAGGGACGGACAGGGGAGCCCCCTACGAGCAGTACTTC
NA,TRBJ2-7,TRBV5-1,NA,CASSPRGYEQYF,TGCGCCAGCAGCCCAAGGGGTTACGAGCAGTACTTC
TRBD1,TRBJ1-4,TRBV28,NA,CASSSPRDRVGKLFF,TGTGCCAGCAGTTCCCCCCGGGACAGGGTGGGGAAACTGTTTTTT
NA,TRBJ1-4,TRBV5-1,NA,CASSLYRDEKLFF,TGCGCCAGCAGCTTGTACAGGGACGAAAAACTGTTTTTT
TRBD2,TRBJ2-1,TRBV5-1,NA,CASSQGGTRAGSEQFF,TGCGCCAGCAGCCAAGGAGGGACTAGGGCGGGGTCTGAGCAGTTCTTC
NA,TRBJ1-3,TRBV7-9,NA,CASSLARALAGNTIYF,TGTGCCAGCAGCTTAGCGCGGGCACTAGCTGGAAACACCATATATTTT